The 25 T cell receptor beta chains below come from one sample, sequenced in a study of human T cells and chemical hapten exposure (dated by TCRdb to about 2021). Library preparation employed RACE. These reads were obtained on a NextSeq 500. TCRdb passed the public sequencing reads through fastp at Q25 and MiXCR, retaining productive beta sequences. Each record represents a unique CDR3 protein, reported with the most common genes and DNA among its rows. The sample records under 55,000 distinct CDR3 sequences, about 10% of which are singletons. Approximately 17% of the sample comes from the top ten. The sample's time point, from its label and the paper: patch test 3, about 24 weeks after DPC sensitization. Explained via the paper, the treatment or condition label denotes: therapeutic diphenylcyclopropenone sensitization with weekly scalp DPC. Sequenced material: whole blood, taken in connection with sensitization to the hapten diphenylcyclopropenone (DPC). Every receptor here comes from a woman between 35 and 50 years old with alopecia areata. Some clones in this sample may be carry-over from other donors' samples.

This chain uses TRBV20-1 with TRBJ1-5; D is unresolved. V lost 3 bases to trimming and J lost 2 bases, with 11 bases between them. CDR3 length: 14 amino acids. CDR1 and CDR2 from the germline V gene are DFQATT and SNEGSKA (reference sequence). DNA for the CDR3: TGCAGTGCTAGCCCATACACCGGCAATCAGCCCCAGCATTTT. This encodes CSASPYTGNQPQHF.

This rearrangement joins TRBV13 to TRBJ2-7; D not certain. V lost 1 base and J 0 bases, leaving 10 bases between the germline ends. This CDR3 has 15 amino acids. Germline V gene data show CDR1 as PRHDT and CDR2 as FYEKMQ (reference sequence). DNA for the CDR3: TGTGCCAGCAGCTTAGCCAGATGGAGCTCCTACGAGCAGTACTTC. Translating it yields CASSLARWSSYEQYF.

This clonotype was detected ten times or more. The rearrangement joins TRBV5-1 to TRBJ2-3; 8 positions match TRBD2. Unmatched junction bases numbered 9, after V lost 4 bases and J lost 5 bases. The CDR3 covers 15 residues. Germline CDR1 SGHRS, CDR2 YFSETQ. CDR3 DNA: TGCGCCAGCAGCCCCTCAGGACTAGCTGTAGATACGCAGTATTTT. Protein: CASSPSGLAVDTQYF.

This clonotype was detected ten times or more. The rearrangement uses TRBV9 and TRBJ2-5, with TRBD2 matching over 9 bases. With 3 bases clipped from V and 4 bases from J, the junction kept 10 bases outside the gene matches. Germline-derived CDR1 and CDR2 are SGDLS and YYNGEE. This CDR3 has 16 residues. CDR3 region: CASSEGAAGGGETQYF. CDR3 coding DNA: TGTGCCAGCAGCGAAGGGGCAGCGGGGGGCGGAGAGACCCAGTACTTC.

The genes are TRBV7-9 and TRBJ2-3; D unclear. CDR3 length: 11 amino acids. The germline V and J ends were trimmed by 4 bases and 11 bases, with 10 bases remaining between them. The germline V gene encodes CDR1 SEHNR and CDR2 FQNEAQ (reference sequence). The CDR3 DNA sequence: TGTGCCAGCAGCTATGCCGGTGGGCAGTATTTT. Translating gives CASSYAGGQYF.

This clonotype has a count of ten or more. The CDR3 spells CASSLEGKGGPEAFF. CDR3 nucleotides: TGTGCCAGCAGCTTAGAGGGCAAGGGGGGACCTGAAGCTTTCTTT. The chain is built from TRBV11-2 and TRBJ1-1, with a weak D call TRBD1 (6 bases). Between the trimmed V and J ends, which lost 0 bases and 6 bases, there was a span of 14 bases. The CDR3 consists of 15 residues. CDR1 and CDR2 (germline): SGHAT, FQNNGV.

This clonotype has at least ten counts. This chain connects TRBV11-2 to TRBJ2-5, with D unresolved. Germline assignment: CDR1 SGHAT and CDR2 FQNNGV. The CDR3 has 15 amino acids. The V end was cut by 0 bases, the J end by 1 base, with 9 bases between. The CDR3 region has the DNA TGTGCCAGCAGCTTAGATATCAATCCCCAAGAGACCCAGTACTTC. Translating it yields CASSLDINPQETQYF.

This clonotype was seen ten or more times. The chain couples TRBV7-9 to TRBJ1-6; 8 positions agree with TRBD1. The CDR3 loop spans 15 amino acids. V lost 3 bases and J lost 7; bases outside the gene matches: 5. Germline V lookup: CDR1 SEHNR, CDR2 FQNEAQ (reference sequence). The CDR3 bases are TGTGCCAGCAGCTTCCGGGACAGGACAAATTCACCCCTCCACTTT. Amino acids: CASSFRDRTNSPLHF.

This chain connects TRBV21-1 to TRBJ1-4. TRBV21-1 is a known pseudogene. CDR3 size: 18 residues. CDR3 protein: CASSKVLEFCVGRRKLFF. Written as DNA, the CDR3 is TGTGCCAGCAGCAAAGTCCTAGAATTTTGTGTGGGGAGACGGAAACTGTTTTTT.

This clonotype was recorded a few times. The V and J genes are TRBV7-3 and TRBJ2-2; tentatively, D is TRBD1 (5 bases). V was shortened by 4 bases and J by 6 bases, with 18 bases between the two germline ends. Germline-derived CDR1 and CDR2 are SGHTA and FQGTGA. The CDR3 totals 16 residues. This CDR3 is CASSSAPRAGAGELFF. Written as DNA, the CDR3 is TGTGCCAGCAGCTCCGCCCCCAGGGCAGGAGCCGGGGAGCTGTTTTTT. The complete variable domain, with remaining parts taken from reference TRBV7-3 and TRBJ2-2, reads GAGVSQTPSNKVTEKGKYVELRCDPISGHTALYWYRQSLGQGPEFLIYFQGTGAADDSGLPNDRFFAVRPEGSVSTLKIQRTERGDSAVYLCASSSAPRAGAGELFFGEGSRLTVL.

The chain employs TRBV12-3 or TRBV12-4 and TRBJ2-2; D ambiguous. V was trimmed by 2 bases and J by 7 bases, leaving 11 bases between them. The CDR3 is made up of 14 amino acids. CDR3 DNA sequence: TGTGCCAGCAGTTTACTCAGAGGCGTCGGGGAGCTGTTTTTT. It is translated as CASSLLRGVGELFF.

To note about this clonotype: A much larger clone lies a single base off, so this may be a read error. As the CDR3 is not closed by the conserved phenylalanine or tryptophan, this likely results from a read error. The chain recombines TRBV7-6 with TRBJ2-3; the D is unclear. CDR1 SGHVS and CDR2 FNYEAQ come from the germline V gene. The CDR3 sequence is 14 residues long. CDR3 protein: CASTLGSGTDTQYS. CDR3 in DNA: TGTGCCAGCACCTTAGGATCCGGCACAGATACGCAGTATTCT.

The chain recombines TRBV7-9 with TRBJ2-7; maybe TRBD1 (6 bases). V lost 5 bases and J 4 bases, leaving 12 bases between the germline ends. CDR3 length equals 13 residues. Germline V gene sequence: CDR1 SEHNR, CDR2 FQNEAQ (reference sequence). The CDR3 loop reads CASSASGAYEQYF. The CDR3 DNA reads TGTGCCAGCAGCGCCTCAGGGGCGTACGAGCAGTACTTC.

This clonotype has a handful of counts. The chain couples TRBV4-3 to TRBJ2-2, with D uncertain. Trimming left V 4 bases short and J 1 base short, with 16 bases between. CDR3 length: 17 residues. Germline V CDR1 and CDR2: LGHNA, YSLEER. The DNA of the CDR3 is TGCGCCAGCAGCCTTATACATAGAGCCGAGAACACCGGGGAGCTGTTTTTT. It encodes CASSLIHRAENTGELFF.

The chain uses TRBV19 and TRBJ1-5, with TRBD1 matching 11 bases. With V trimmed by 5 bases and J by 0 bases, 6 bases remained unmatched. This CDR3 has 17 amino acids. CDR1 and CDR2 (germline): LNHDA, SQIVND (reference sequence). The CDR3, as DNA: TGTGCCAGTAGTCCCCGGACAGGGGGCTCTAGCAATCAGCCCCAGCATTTT. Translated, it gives CASSPRTGGSSNQPQHF.

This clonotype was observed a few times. CDR3 amino acids: CASSPDVSGNEKLFF. The CDR3 bases are TGTGCCAGCAGCCCAGACGTTTCAGGGAATGAAAAACTGTTTTTT. The chain combines TRBV7-6 with TRBJ1-4, with D perhaps matching TRBD1 (5 bases). From germline, CDR1 is SGHVS and CDR2 FNYEAQ. Deletions cut 5 bases from V and 5 bases from J, with 15 bases between. The CDR3 has 15 residues.

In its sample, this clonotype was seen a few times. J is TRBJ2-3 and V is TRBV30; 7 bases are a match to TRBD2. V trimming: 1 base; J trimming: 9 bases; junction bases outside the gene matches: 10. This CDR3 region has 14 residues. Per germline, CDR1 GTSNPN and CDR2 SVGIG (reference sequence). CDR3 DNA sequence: TGTGCCTGGAGTGATAGGCCCGAGGGAGGGACGCAGTATTTT. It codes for CAWSDRPEGGTQYF.

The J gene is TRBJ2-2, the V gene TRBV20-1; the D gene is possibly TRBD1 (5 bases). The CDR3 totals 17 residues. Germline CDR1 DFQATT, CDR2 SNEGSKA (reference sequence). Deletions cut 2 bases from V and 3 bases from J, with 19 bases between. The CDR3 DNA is TGCAGTGCTAGACAGCCCAGGGCGGATGATGACACCGGGGAGCTGTTTTTT. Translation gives CSARQPRADDDTGELFF.

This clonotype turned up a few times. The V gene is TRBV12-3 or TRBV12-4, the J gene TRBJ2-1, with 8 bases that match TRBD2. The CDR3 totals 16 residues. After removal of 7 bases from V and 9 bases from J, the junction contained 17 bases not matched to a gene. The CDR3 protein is CASTLGSAGGPPEQFF. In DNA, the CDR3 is TGTGCCAGCACCTTAGGGTCGGCGGGGGGCCCCCCTGAGCAGTTCTTC.

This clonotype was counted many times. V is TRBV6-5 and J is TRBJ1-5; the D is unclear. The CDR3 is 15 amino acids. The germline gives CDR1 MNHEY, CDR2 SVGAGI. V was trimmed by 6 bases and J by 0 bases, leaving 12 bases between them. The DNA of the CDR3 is TGTGCCAGCAGAGTGCGGACGGCTAGCAATCAGCCCCAGCATTTT. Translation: CASRVRTASNQPQHF.

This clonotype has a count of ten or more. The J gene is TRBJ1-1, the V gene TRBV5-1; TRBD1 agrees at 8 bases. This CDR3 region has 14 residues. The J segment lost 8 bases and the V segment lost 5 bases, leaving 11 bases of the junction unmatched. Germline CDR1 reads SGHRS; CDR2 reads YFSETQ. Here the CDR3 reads CASSNLQGAGEAFF. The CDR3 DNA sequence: TGCGCCAGCAGTAACCTCCAGGGGGCCGGGGAAGCTTTCTTT.

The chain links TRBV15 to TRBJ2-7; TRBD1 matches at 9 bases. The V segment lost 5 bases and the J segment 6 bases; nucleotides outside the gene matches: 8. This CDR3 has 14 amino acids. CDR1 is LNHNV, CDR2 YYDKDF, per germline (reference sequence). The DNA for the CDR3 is TGTGCCACCAGCGTGGGACAGGGTCCCTCCGAGCAGTACTTC. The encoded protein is CATSVGQGPSEQYF.

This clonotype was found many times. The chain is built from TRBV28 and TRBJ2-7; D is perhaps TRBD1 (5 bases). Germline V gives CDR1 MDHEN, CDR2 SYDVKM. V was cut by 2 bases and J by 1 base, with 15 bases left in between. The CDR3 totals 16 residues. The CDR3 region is CASSLPGQTRSYEQYF. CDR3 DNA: TGTGCCAGCAGTTTACCAGGACAAACCCGTTCCTACGAGCAGTACTTC. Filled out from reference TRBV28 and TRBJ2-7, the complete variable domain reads DVKVTQSSRYLVKRTGEKVFLECVQDMDHENMFWYRQDPGLGLRLIYFSYDVKMKEKGDIPEGYSVSREKKERFSLILESASTNQTSMYLCASSLPGQTRSYEQYFGPGTRLTVT.

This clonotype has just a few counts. The CDR3 sequence: CASSYGQVRSPLHF. For the CDR3, the DNA is TGTGCCAGCAGTTACGGCCAGGTCCGTTCACCCCTCCACTTT. The genes are TRBV6-5 and TRBJ1-6; D call uncertain. V was shortened by 2 bases and J by 9 bases, with 11 bases between the two germline ends. From germline, CDR1 is MNHEY and CDR2 SVGAGI. The CDR3 is 14 amino acids.

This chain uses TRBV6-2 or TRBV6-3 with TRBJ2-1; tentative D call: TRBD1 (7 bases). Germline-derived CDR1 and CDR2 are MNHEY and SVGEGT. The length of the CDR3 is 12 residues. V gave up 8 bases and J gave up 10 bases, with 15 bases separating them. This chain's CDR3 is CASGTGAGEQFF. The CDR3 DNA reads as TGTGCCAGCGGTACAGGGGCGGGGGAGCAGTTCTTC.